These 5 T cell receptor beta chains were sequenced from one sample in a study of blood T cell repertoires in COVID-19. Produced via immunoSEQ multiplex PCR; TCRdb's table is partial and in-frame only. The sample has 150,000 to 200,000 clones, approximately 88% seen once. Sequencing input: peripheral blood. The source of these receptors is a human donor in a cohort sampled during active COVID-19.

This chain joins TRBV3-1 (or the pseudogene TRBV3-2) and TRBJ2-7, with 9 bases aligning to TRBD1. CDR1 is LGHDT and CDR2 is YNNKEL in the germline V gene (reference sequence). CDR3 length: 16 amino acids. The V segment lost 4 bases and the J segment 2 bases; nucleotides outside the gene matches: 9. The CDR3 coding sequence is TGTGCCAGCAGCCCCCGGGACAGGGCCCCTCCCTACGAGCAGTACTTC. It is translated as CASSPRDRAPPYEQYF.

This chain joins TRBV28 and TRBJ2-7, with TRBD1 matching 7 bases. Germline V CDR1 and CDR2: MDHEN, SYDVKM. The CDR3 has 14 amino acids. V shed 6 bases, J shed 0 bases, and the junction held 5 bases outside the gene matches. The CDR3, as DNA: TGTGCCAGCAGGCCGACAGGGCGCTCCTACGAGCAGTACTTC. Translating gives CASRPTGRSYEQYF.

The V call is TRBV9, the J call TRBJ2-7; 7 bases are a match to TRBD1. The CDR3 loop spans 17 amino acids. J lost 2 bases, V lost 4 bases, and 15 bases had no gene match. From germline, CDR1 is SGDLS and CDR2 YYNGEE. The CDR3 DNA is TGTGCCAGCAGCCCCTCTAATTCCGACAGGGCCGCCTACGAGCAGTACTTC. Protein sequence: CASSPSNSDRAAYEQYF. The full variable domain, with the rest looked up from reference TRBV9 and TRBJ2-7, is DSGVTQTPKHLITATGQRVTLRCSPRSGDLSVYWYQQSLDQGLQFLIQYYNGEERAKGNILERFSAQQFPDLHSELNLSSLELGDSALYFCASSPSNSDRAAYEQYFGPGTRLTVT.

J is TRBJ1-6 and V is TRBV11-2, with D hard to call. This CDR3 is 13 amino acids long. Germline V gene data show CDR1 as SGHAT and CDR2 as FQNNGV. Trimming cost V 1 base and J 7 bases, with 5 bases left between them. The CDR3 DNA reads as TGTGCCAGCAGCTTAGTTCAGAATTCACCCCTCCACTTT. Protein product: CASSLVQNSPLHF.

V and J are TRBV3-1 (or the pseudogene TRBV3-2) and TRBJ2-3; TRBD1 matches at 10 bases. CDR3 length: 16 amino acids. V was pared by 3 bases and J by 4 bases, with 7 bases of the junction left unmatched. CDR1 and CDR2 from the germline V gene are LGHDT and YNNKEL (reference sequence). The chain's CDR3 is CASSHGDRGFADTQYF. For the CDR3, the DNA is TGTGCCAGCAGCCATGGGGACAGGGGATTCGCAGATACGCAGTATTTT.